This TCR beta chain stems from a study of cytomegalovirus exposure and HLA in healthy donors. With regard to this clone: The antigen is undetermined.

A multiplex PCR was run with 60 Vbeta primers and 13 Jbeta primers. TCRdb's copy holds only in-frame clones and misses some; the assay was immunoSEQ multiplex PCR. This table has about 140,000 clones, 70% to 85% appearing once. The study, taken as a whole, reports: Productive status was seen about 87% or about 30% of the time for most TCR beta V segments in an earlier analysis.

V was clipped by 5 bases and J by 0 bases, with 17 bases between them. The CDR3 is made up of 17 amino acids. Germline V CDR1 and CDR2: LNHDA, SQIVND (reference sequence). Input material: PBMCs. The genes are TRBV19 and TRBJ2-4; possible D gene TRBD2, 6 bases. The clonotype was recovered from a man aged 25 to 40 in good health and CMV-seropositive. This CDR3 is CASSLESGVGAKNIQYF. Here the CDR3 DNA reads TGTGCCAGTAGTCTCGAGTCGGGGGTGGGAGCCAAAAACATTCAGTACTTC.